This T cell receptor (beta chain) appears in the sequencing data of a study of long-term antiretroviral therapy in people with HIV. The CDR3 totals 17 residues. V lost 2 bases and J lost 2, with 18 bases in between. The V gene's germline CDR1 is MDHEN and CDR2 SYDVKM. Sequencing relied on immunoSEQ assay v3.0, run at survey level. The assay was immunoSEQ multiplex PCR, and TCRdb's table has in-frame clones only and misses some. The data hold roughly 50,000 clones, with about 80% observed a single time. This TCR was sampled from a woman aged 18-35 years with HIV. J is TRBJ2-5 and V is TRBV28; D ambiguous. This specimen consisted of unsorted PBMCs, obtained 0.8 years after starting antiretroviral therapy. As DNA, the CDR3 is TGTGCCAGCAGTTTACAGTATATGTCAGGCGGACAAGAGACCCAGTACTTC. It yields the protein CASSLQYMSGGQETQYF.